These T cell receptor beta chains were read from a single sample in a study of T cell changes during pregnancy in multiple sclerosis. Clones were read by immunoSEQ multiplex PCR, and TCRdb kept only the in-frame ones, dropping some. The profile covers 39,000 or so clones, with about 93% appearing a single time and 0.37% taken by the ten largest. Sample: CD4+ T cells from peripheral blood mononuclear cells, taken after pregnancy. These receptors were taken from a female donor in good health, enrolled as a control in a pregnancy study. CDR3s include the opening cysteine and the closing phenylalanine or tryptophan. The order of the fields is CDR3 protein, CDR3 DNA, D gene, J gene, V gene, clone size. The D gene is left open where the match is weak. Clone sizes are given selectively: once, few, many, or a class where the clone is expanded.

cdr3_aa: CASSEANGVWDGYTF
cdr3_nt: TGTGCCAGCAGTGAAGCGAACGGGGTATGGGATGGCTACACCTTC
d_call: -
j_call: TRBJ1-2
v_call: TRBV6-1
clone_size: -

cdr3_aa: CASSPYLGVSGELFF
cdr3_nt: TGTGCCAGCTCACCGTACTTAGGGGTGTCCGGGGAGCTGTTTTTT
d_call: -
j_call: TRBJ2-2
v_call: TRBV18
clone_size: -

cdr3_aa: CASSLSGYYGYTF
cdr3_nt: TGTGCCAGCAGCCTATCAGGGTACTATGGCTACACCTTC
d_call: -
j_call: TRBJ1-2
v_call: TRBV5-5
clone_size: -

cdr3_aa: CASSDSTGSGNTIYF
cdr3_nt: TGTGCCAGCAGTGACTCGACAGGGTCTGGAAACACCATATATTTT
d_call: TRBD1
j_call: TRBJ1-3
v_call: TRBV6-4
clone_size: -

cdr3_aa: CASSLLEGRGGYTF
cdr3_nt: TGTGCCAGTAGCCTCCTTGAGGGTCGGGGTGGCTACACCTTC
d_call: -
j_call: TRBJ1-2
v_call: TRBV19
clone_size: -

cdr3_aa: CASSLRTSGSAGELFF
cdr3_nt: TGTGCCAGCAGCTTGAGGACTAGCGGGAGCGCCGGGGAGCTGTTTTTT
d_call: TRBD2
j_call: TRBJ2-2
v_call: TRBV7-8
clone_size: -

cdr3_aa: CASSVEGAQETQYF
cdr3_nt: TGTGCCAGCAGCGTAGAAGGGGCCCAAGAGACCCAGTACTTC
d_call: -
j_call: TRBJ2-5
v_call: TRBV9
clone_size: -

cdr3_aa: CASSLIDSGANVLTF
cdr3_nt: TGTGCCAGCAGCTTGATAGACTCTGGGGCCAACGTCCTGACTTTC
d_call: -
j_call: TRBJ2-6
v_call: TRBV7-8
clone_size: -

cdr3_aa: CASSTRQNTEAFF
cdr3_nt: TGTGCCAGCAGCACCCGACAGAACACTGAAGCTTTCTTT
d_call: -
j_call: TRBJ1-1
v_call: TRBV4-2
clone_size: once

cdr3_aa: CASSEGQVVYGYTF
cdr3_nt: TGTGCCAGCAGTGAGGGGCAGGTTGTCTATGGCTACACCTTC
d_call: -
j_call: TRBJ1-2
v_call: TRBV25-1
clone_size: -

cdr3_aa: CASSVGFGLAGGLAKNIQYF
cdr3_nt: TGTGCCAGCAGCGTAGGATTTGGGCTAGCGGGAGGGCTAGCCAAAAACATTCAGTACTTC
d_call: TRBD2
j_call: TRBJ2-4
v_call: TRBV9
clone_size: -

cdr3_aa: CASAEAGGANQPQHF
cdr3_nt: TGTGCCAGCGCCGAGGCAGGGGGCGCCAATCAGCCCCAGCATTTT
d_call: TRBD1
j_call: TRBJ1-5
v_call: TRBV11-2
clone_size: -

cdr3_aa: CASSVVDGGPNEQFF
cdr3_nt: TGTGCCAGCAGCGTAGTCGACGGGGGGCCCAATGAGCAGTTCTTC
d_call: -
j_call: TRBJ2-1
v_call: TRBV9
clone_size: -

cdr3_aa: CASSLKGQGRGTEAFF
cdr3_nt: TGCGCCAGCAGCTTGAAGGGACAGGGGAGGGGAACTGAAGCTTTCTTT
d_call: TRBD1
j_call: TRBJ1-1
v_call: TRBV5-1
clone_size: -

cdr3_aa: CASSLAGVAGGNEQFF
cdr3_nt: TGTGCCAGCAGCTTGGCCGGAGTAGCGGGAGGCAATGAGCAGTTCTTC
d_call: TRBD2
j_call: TRBJ2-1
v_call: TRBV5-4
clone_size: -

cdr3_aa: CASSTRGPRIFYGYTF
cdr3_nt: TGTGCCAGTAGTACCAGGGGGCCCAGGATTTTTTATGGCTACACCTTC
d_call: TRBD1
j_call: TRBJ1-2
v_call: TRBV19
clone_size: -

cdr3_aa: CAISDAKGTSGGHNEQFF
cdr3_nt: TGTGCCATCAGTGACGCGAAAGGGACTAGCGGGGGCCACAATGAGCAGTTCTTC
d_call: TRBD2
j_call: TRBJ2-1
v_call: TRBV10-3
clone_size: once

cdr3_aa: CASSSGTGISYEQYF
cdr3_nt: TGTGCCAGCAGCTCAGGGACAGGGATTTCCTACGAGCAGTACTTC
d_call: TRBD1
j_call: TRBJ2-7
v_call: TRBV7-6
clone_size: -

cdr3_aa: CASSLGRSGGKETQYF
cdr3_nt: TGTGCCAGCAGCTTGGGTCGTAGCGGGGGTAAAGAGACCCAGTACTTC
d_call: TRBD2
j_call: TRBJ2-5
v_call: TRBV5-8
clone_size: -

cdr3_aa: CASSSLWRVAPGTQYF
cdr3_nt: TGTGCCAGCAGCTCGCTCTGGCGGGTGGCCCCTGGGACCCAGTACTTC
d_call: -
j_call: TRBJ2-5
v_call: TRBV13
clone_size: few

cdr3_aa: CASSPIQGLGAFF
cdr3_nt: TGTGCCAGCAGTCCAATTCAGGGGCTGGGAGCTTTCTTT
d_call: -
j_call: TRBJ1-1
v_call: TRBV27
clone_size: -

cdr3_aa: CASSHTSGSGEQYF
cdr3_nt: TGTGCCAGCAGCCATACTAGCGGGAGTGGAGAGCAGTACTTC
d_call: TRBD2
j_call: TRBJ2-7
v_call: TRBV7-9
clone_size: once

cdr3_aa: CASNQLPIPYEQYF
cdr3_nt: TGTGCCAGCAATCAACTTCCGATCCCCTACGAGCAGTACTTC
d_call: -
j_call: TRBJ2-7
v_call: TRBV6-6
clone_size: -

cdr3_aa: CASSVEAGQGQGGTEAFF
cdr3_nt: TGTGCCAGCAGCGTAGAAGCGGGACAAGGGCAAGGAGGGACTGAAGCTTTCTTT
d_call: -
j_call: TRBJ1-1
v_call: TRBV9
clone_size: -

cdr3_aa: CASSPGQGRPGELFF
cdr3_nt: TGTGCCAGCAGCCCGGGACAGGGCCGTCCCGGGGAGCTGTTTTTT
d_call: TRBD1
j_call: TRBJ2-2
v_call: TRBV27
clone_size: once

cdr3_aa: CASSIGSGGRENEQFF
cdr3_nt: TGTGCCAGTAGTATCGGGTCCGGCGGGAGGGAGAATGAGCAGTTCTTC
d_call: TRBD2
j_call: TRBJ2-1
v_call: TRBV19
clone_size: -

cdr3_aa: CASSLETAYEQYF
cdr3_nt: TGCGCCAGCAGCTTGGAGACAGCTTACGAGCAGTACTTC
d_call: -
j_call: TRBJ2-7
v_call: TRBV5-1
clone_size: -

cdr3_aa: CASSPVRGTDTQYF
cdr3_nt: TGTGCCAGCAGCCCCGTTCGTGGCACAGATACGCAGTATTTT
d_call: -
j_call: TRBJ2-3
v_call: TRBV7-8
clone_size: once

cdr3_aa: CASGSRQGASSYEQYF
cdr3_nt: TGTGCTAGTGGTTCCAGACAGGGGGCCTCCTCCTACGAGCAGTACTTC
d_call: TRBD1
j_call: TRBJ2-7
v_call: TRBV12-5
clone_size: once

cdr3_aa: CASSLGEAGNTIYF
cdr3_nt: TGCGCCAGCAGCTTGGGAGAGGCTGGAAACACCATATATTTT
d_call: -
j_call: TRBJ1-3
v_call: TRBV5-1
clone_size: -

cdr3_aa: CASSTMDRVSNQPQHF
cdr3_nt: TGTGCCAGTAGTACCATGGACAGGGTAAGCAATCAGCCCCAGCATTTT
d_call: TRBD1
j_call: TRBJ1-5
v_call: TRBV19
clone_size: -

cdr3_aa: CASSFATGISGGYTF
cdr3_nt: TGTGCCAGCAGCTTCGCGACAGGGATTTCGGGGGGCTACACCTTC
d_call: TRBD1
j_call: TRBJ1-2
v_call: TRBV7-9
clone_size: -

cdr3_aa: CASSLRQGYDEQFF
cdr3_nt: TGTGCCAGCAGCTTAAGACAGGGATACGATGAGCAGTTCTTC
d_call: TRBD1
j_call: TRBJ2-1
v_call: TRBV7-9
clone_size: -

cdr3_aa: CAWSGEHRSGANVLTF
cdr3_nt: TGTGCCTGGAGCGGGGAACACCGCTCTGGGGCCAACGTCCTGACTTTC
d_call: -
j_call: TRBJ2-6
v_call: TRBV30
clone_size: -

cdr3_aa: CASSSSGRTTDTQYF
cdr3_nt: TGTGCCAGCAGCTCTAGCGGGAGGACCACAGATACGCAGTATTTT
d_call: TRBD2
j_call: TRBJ2-3
v_call: TRBV11-2
clone_size: -

cdr3_aa: CASSRTGTGSGSPLHF
cdr3_nt: TGTGCCAGCAGCCGTACCGGGACAGGGTCTGGTTCACCCCTCCACTTT
d_call: TRBD1
j_call: TRBJ1-6
v_call: TRBV9
clone_size: few

cdr3_aa: CAISDLAGGTDTQYF
cdr3_nt: TGTGCCATCAGTGACTTGGCGGGGGGCACAGATACGCAGTATTTT
d_call: TRBD2
j_call: TRBJ2-3
v_call: TRBV10-3
clone_size: -

cdr3_aa: CASSYQGRNTEAFF
cdr3_nt: TGTGCCAGCAGCTACCAGGGCAGGAACACTGAAGCTTTCTTT
d_call: -
j_call: TRBJ1-1
v_call: TRBV7-9
clone_size: -